The 27 T cell receptor beta chains below all came from one sample that was sequenced in a study of blood T cell repertoires in COVID-19. TCRdb's copy holds only in-frame clones and misses some; the assay was immunoSEQ multiplex PCR. The data show 150,000 or so clones, approximately 86% seen once. Material: PBMCs or T cells enriched from blood (not recorded which). The receptor source for this set is a man in his fifties or sixties who had recovered from COVID-19.

The chain combines TRBV7-9 with TRBJ2-7; 8 bases are shared with TRBD1. The V segment lost 4 bases and the J segment 3 bases; nucleotides outside the gene matches: 14. The CDR3 extends over 17 amino acids. CDR1 is SEHNR and CDR2 is FQNEAQ in the germline V gene (reference sequence). The CDR3 spells CASSSSQGQATFYEQYF. The CDR3 coding sequence is TGTGCCAGCAGCTCTAGCCAGGGACAGGCCACCTTCTACGAGCAGTACTTC.

The chain links TRBV2 to TRBJ1-5, with D perhaps TRBD1 (6 bases). The germline gives CDR1 SNHLY, CDR2 FYNNEI. The CDR3 is 14 amino acids. The V gene lost 6 bases and the J gene lost 11 bases, with 20 bases spanning the gap. The DNA for the CDR3 is TGTGCCAGCAGACACAGGGATTGGGAGATGTCCCAGCATTTT. Residues: CASRHRDWEMSQHF.

The chain couples TRBV4-2 to TRBJ2-7; D gene unclear. Trimming took off 0 bases at V and 6 bases at J, with 12 bases between the two ends. The germline V gene encodes CDR1 LGHNA and CDR2 YNFKEQ. CDR3 size: 14 residues. The CDR3 region is CASSQEVTPGEQYF. CDR3 in DNA: TGTGCCAGCAGCCAAGAGGTGACCCCGGGCGAGCAGTACTTC.

The sample holds one count of this clone. The J gene is TRBJ1-2, the V gene TRBV28, with a weak D call TRBD1 (5 bases). V was pared by 6 bases and J by 0 bases, with 17 bases between. CDR3 size: 16 residues. The germline V gene has CDR1 MDHEN and CDR2 SYDVKM. The CDR3 DNA is TGTGCCAGCAGGGGCCTGAGGACGGACACTAACTATGGCTACACCTTC. As protein: CASRGLRTDTNYGYTF.

The rearrangement links TRBV7-3 to TRBJ2-3; TRBD2 matches at 13 bases. CDR1 SGHTA and CDR2 FQGTGA come from the germline V gene. CDR3 length equals 19 residues. The J segment lost 1 base and the V segment lost 4 bases, leaving 11 bases of the junction unmatched. The chain's CDR3 is CASSSVGLAGVWGTDTQYF. The DNA of the CDR3 is TGTGCCAGCAGCTCCGTTGGACTAGCGGGAGTCTGGGGCACAGATACGCAGTATTTT.

The rearrangement joins TRBV7-2 to TRBJ2-1; D unclear. The germline V gene has CDR1 SGHTA and CDR2 FQGNSA. The CDR3 loop spans 11 amino acids. V lost 5 bases, J lost 9 bases, and 8 bases lay in between. The CDR3 reads CASSPNFEQFF. The CDR3 DNA reads as TGTGCCAGCAGCCCTAATTTTGAGCAGTTCTTC.

The chain carries TRBV25-1 and TRBJ2-7; 7 positions agree with TRBD1. Germline-derived CDR1 and CDR2 are MGHDK and SYGVNS. CDR3 size: 12 residues. The J segment lost 3 bases and the V segment lost 7 bases, leaving 3 bases of the junction unmatched. CDR3 sequence: CASNRQGYEQYF. CDR3 DNA sequence: TGTGCCAGCAACAGACAGGGCTACGAGCAGTACTTC.

The V call is TRBV7-3, the J call TRBJ2-1; 8 bases match TRBD1. Germline CDR1 SGHTA, CDR2 FQGTGA. This CDR3 is 16 amino acids long. J was trimmed by 1 base and V by 3 bases; bases with no gene match: 5. Written as DNA, the CDR3 is TGTGCCAGCAGCTTTGGGGGACAGGTATCCTACAATGAGCAGTTCTTC. Its protein product is CASSFGGQVSYNEQFF.

The chain joins TRBV9 to TRBJ2-3; 7 bases fit TRBD2. The CDR3 totals 15 residues. In germline, CDR1 is SGDLS, CDR2 YYNGEE. Trimming took 3 bases from V and 2 from J; bases not matched to a gene: 6. For the CDR3, the DNA is TGTGCCAGCAGCGACGTGGGGGGGTCCACAGATACGCAGTATTTT. It is translated as CASSDVGGSTDTQYF.

The V call is TRBV19, the J call TRBJ1-6; D may be TRBD1 (5 bases). CDR1 and CDR2 (germline): LNHDA, SQIVND (reference sequence). Trimming shortened V by 10 bases and J by 7 bases, and 20 bases separated the two germline ends. CDR3 length: 15 residues. The CDR3 DNA sequence: TGTGCCACCAACCTGGGCAGGGCCGTGAATTCACCCCTCCACTTT. Translation: CATNLGRAVNSPLHF.

This chain links TRBV11-2 with TRBJ2-7; TRBD1 aligns across 11 bases. The CDR3 consists of 16 residues. J lost 4 bases, V lost 1 base, and 6 bases had no gene match. The germline V gene encodes CDR1 SGHAT and CDR2 FQNNGV. The DNA for the CDR3 is TGTGCCAGCAGCTTAGTACTTGGGACAGGGGGGTACGAGCAGTACTTC. It is translated as CASSLVLGTGGYEQYF.

V is TRBV15 and J is TRBJ2-2; TRBD2 aligns across 9 bases. This CDR3 region has 14 residues. The V and J ends lost 11 bases and 4 bases, in that order; junction bases with no gene match: 8. The germline CDR1 and CDR2 sequences are LNHNV and YYDKDF (reference sequence). The CDR3 DNA follows: TGTGCCGCTCGCGGGAGGGCGGGCACCGGGGAGCTGTTTTTT. It encodes CAARGRAGTGELFF.

This chain links TRBV3-1 (or the pseudogene TRBV3-2) with TRBJ2-2, with TRBD2 matching over 11 bases. Germline trimming cut 3 bases from V and 7 bases from J; bases unmatched to any gene: 7. Germline V gene sequence: CDR1 LGHDT, CDR2 YNNKEL (reference sequence). This CDR3 spans 16 amino acids. Written as DNA, the CDR3 is TGTGCCAGCAGCCAGGGGGGGACTAGCGGCCACGGGGAGCTGTTTTTT. Translating it yields CASSQGGTSGHGELFF.

This clone showed up just once. V is TRBV6-5 and J is TRBJ2-5; 7 nucleotides align to TRBD1. The V gene's germline CDR1 is MNHEY and CDR2 SVGAGI. The CDR3 length is 13 residues. V dropped 6 bases and J dropped 2; count of bases not matched to a gene: 3. The CDR3 sequence: CASRGTAQETQYF. The CDR3 DNA reads TGTGCCAGCAGGGGGACAGCTCAAGAGACCCAGTACTTC.

This chain uses TRBV2 with TRBJ2-3, with D unclear. The CDR3 has 13 residues. Germline CDR1 SNHLY, CDR2 FYNNEI. V lost 3 bases to trimming and J lost 2 bases, with 6 bases between them. The CDR3 reads CASSDRYTDTQYF. CDR3 in DNA: TGTGCCAGCAGTGACAGATACACAGATACGCAGTATTTT.

V gene TRBV24-1 combines with J gene TRBJ2-1; D perhaps matches TRBD1 (5 bases). Germline CDR1 and CDR2: KGHDR and SFDVKD. Trimming took 4 bases from V and 3 from J, leaving 15 bases between them. CDR3 length: 16 residues. CDR3 in amino acids: CATSEHRSSGYNEQFF. CDR3 nucleotides: TGTGCCACCAGTGAACACAGGTCATCGGGCTACAATGAGCAGTTCTTC.

The genes are TRBV7-6 and TRBJ2-1; 7 bases line up with TRBD1. Per germline, CDR1 SGHVS and CDR2 FNYEAQ. This CDR3 has 15 amino acids. Unmatched junction bases numbered 1, after V lost 0 bases and J lost 2 bases. The CDR3 sequence is CASSLAGQPYNEQFF. In nucleotides, the CDR3 is TGTGCCAGCAGCTTAGCGGGACAGCCCTACAATGAGCAGTTCTTC.

The chain carries TRBV19 and TRBJ2-3; 9 bases fit TRBD1. The germline V gene has CDR1 LNHDA and CDR2 SQIVND (reference sequence). With V trimmed by 5 bases and J by 4 bases, 16 bases remained unmatched. The CDR3 has 18 amino acids. The DNA for the CDR3 is TGTGCCAGTAGTCTACTCCCCGGACAGGGGTTAGTCGCAGATACGCAGTATTTT. As protein: CASSLLPGQGLVADTQYF.

The rearrangement joins TRBV19 to TRBJ2-1; 7 bases map to TRBD2. The CDR3 sequence is 14 residues long. Per the germline V gene, CDR1 is LNHDA and CDR2 is SQIVND (reference sequence). V shed 9 bases, J shed 3 bases, and the junction held 8 bases outside the gene matches. The CDR3: CASQRERGYNEQFF. The DNA of the CDR3 is TGTGCCAGCCAGAGAGAGCGGGGCTACAATGAGCAGTTCTTC.

In its sample, this clone was seen a few times. The J gene is TRBJ1-2, the V gene TRBV28, with D possibly TRBD1 on 6 matching bases. The CDR3 covers 13 residues. CDR1 and CDR2 from the germline V gene are MDHEN and SYDVKM. V was shortened by 7 bases and J by 2 bases, with 11 bases between the two germline ends. CDR3 DNA sequence: TGTGCCAGCACCCGGACAGAGAACTATGGCTACACCTTC. Amino acids: CASTRTENYGYTF.

The chain has TRBV7-8 and TRBJ2-5; no clear D gene. Per germline, CDR1 SGHVS and CDR2 FQNEAQ. V lost 5 bases to trimming and J lost 3 bases, with 4 bases between them. The CDR3 has 11 amino acids. The CDR3 spells CASSHKETQYF. The CDR3 region has the DNA TGTGCCAGCAGCCATAAAGAGACCCAGTACTTC.

This rearrangement joins TRBV7-9 to TRBJ1-6; a weak D match, TRBD1 (6 bases). CDR1 and CDR2 from the germline V gene are SEHNR and FQNEAQ (reference sequence). This CDR3 region has 14 residues. V was pared by 5 bases and J by 9 bases, with 14 bases between. CDR3 in DNA: TGTGCCAGCAGCCTGACAGGCGAGACTTCACCCCTCCACTTT. This sequence encodes CASSLTGETSPLHF.

The CDR3 DNA reads TGTGCCAGCAGCCGGCCCAGCGGGGGGGACACTGAAGCTTTCTTT. Protein: CASSRPSGGDTEAFF. The chain couples TRBV3-1 (or the pseudogene TRBV3-2) to TRBJ1-1; D is perhaps TRBD1 (5 bases). Per the germline V gene, CDR1 is LGHDT and CDR2 is YNNKEL (reference sequence). The CDR3 contains 15 residues. V shed 4 bases and J shed 3 bases, with 15 bases lying between them.

The V call is TRBV2, the J call TRBJ2-1, with D possibly being TRBD1 (6 bases). The CDR3 has 14 amino acids. The germline V and J ends were trimmed by 7 bases and 4 bases, with 14 bases remaining between them. In germline, CDR1 is SNHLY, CDR2 FYNNEI. CDR3 bases: TGTGCCAGCACCTCCGGGACACTATACAATGAGCAGTTCTTC. Its protein product is CASTSGTLYNEQFF.

This clone was detected only once. The J gene is TRBJ1-2, the V gene TRBV6-1; D not resolved. V was shortened by 2 bases and J by 0 bases, with 19 bases between the two germline ends. The germline V gene has CDR1 MNHNS and CDR2 SASEGT. The CDR3 has 18 residues. The CDR3 loop is CASSEHLNPASANYGYTF. Here the CDR3 DNA reads TGTGCCAGCAGTGAACACCTGAATCCGGCTAGTGCTAACTATGGCTACACCTTC.

The chain employs TRBV10-3 and TRBJ2-3; TRBD2 matches at 9 bases. Germline CDR1 ENHRY, CDR2 SYGVKD. The CDR3 extends over 15 amino acids. Losses at the gene ends were 7 bases for V and 1 base for J; bases not matched to a gene: 6. The CDR3 spells CAITERGDGTDTQYF. CDR3 DNA: TGTGCCATCACCGAGCGGGGGGATGGCACAGATACGCAGTATTTT.

This chain uses TRBV2 with TRBJ1-6; TRBD1 matches at 9 bases. CDR1 and CDR2 (germline): SNHLY, FYNNEI. This CDR3 contains 15 residues. V trimming: 8 bases; J trimming: 10 bases; junction bases outside the gene matches: 12. CDR3 protein: CASLTAQGAGSPLHF. The CDR3 region has the DNA TGTGCCAGCCTTACTGCACAGGGGGCGGGATCACCCCTCCACTTT. Complete variable domain (other parts from reference TRBV2 and TRBJ1-6): EPEVTQTPSHQVTQMGQEVILRCVPISNHLYFYWYRQILGQKVEFLVSFYNNEISEKSEIFDDQFSVERPDGSNFTLKIRSTKLEDSAMYFCASLTAQGAGSPLHFGNGTRLTVT.